This T cell receptor beta chain was retrieved from a study of CD8+CD57+ T cells in acquired aplastic anemia. Across the study: Isolated CD4+ and CD8+ cells, once sorted, yielded DNA averaging about 3.4 ug.

CD8+CD57+ cell expansion had been shown by flow cytometry in patients chosen for sequencing. Among the patients, none had received any therapy at the time of blood sampling. Genomic DNA templated the TCR beta VDJ and CDR3 profiling. In TCRdb, the reads were re-called with MiXCR into one record per CDR3 protein. The top ten clones hold more than 55% of a sample with about 98,000 distinct CDR3 sequences, less than 75% of them seen once. Study results and limitations: Researchers reported that CD8+ Simpson's diversity was not significantly different in patients versus controls.

Only a few counts were recorded for this clonotype. The antigen is not known. Deletions cut 3 bases from V and 2 bases from J, with 1 base between. Per the germline V gene, CDR1 is WNHNN and CDR2 is SYGVQD (reference sequence). The CDR3 contains 11 residues. The chain carries TRBV10-1 and TRBJ1-2; D is unclear. Sequences were obtained from sorted CD4+, CD8+, or CD8+CD57+ T cells (not recorded which) from PBMCs. This receptor was identified in a human donor with aplastic anemia. Here the CDR3 DNA reads TGCGCCAGCAGTGACAACTATGGCTACACCTTC. It encodes CASSDNYGYTF.